In this sample, the clone carrying this TCR beta chain turned up a few times. Its target is unknown. CD4+CD45RO+CD25- cells were isolated as memory CD4+ T cells. Full-length variable regions came from constant-region reverse primers plus semi-nested Nested Universal Primer A PCR. TCRdb analysed the 5' RACE reads with MiXCR anew, one entry per CDR3 protein. The sample has approximately 40,000 distinct CDR3 sequences, roughly 30% seen once. Study-wide results and caveats: Larger-cohort validation covered only one TCR beta V-J rearrangement. Tumor memory CD4+ T cell TCR gene usage clustered with blood and lymph node memory CD4+ cells and lymph node naive CD4+ cells.

V was pared by 2 bases and J by 0 bases, with 1 base of the junction left unmatched. The CDR3 extends over 15 amino acids. Germline assignment: CDR1 MNHEY and CDR2 SVGAGI. The receptor was isolated from a female donor with breast cancer. Sequencing input: tumor-infiltrating memory CD4+ T cells sorted from the breast tumor. Subset specified: memory CD4+ T cells, CD4+CD45RO+CD25-. The chain carries TRBV6-5 and TRBJ2-3, with TRBD1 matching over 8 bases. The CDR3 is CASSYQGASTDTQYF. The CDR3 DNA is TGTGCCAGCAGTTACCAGGGGGCAAGCACAGATACGCAGTATTTT.